This T cell receptor beta chain was captured in a study of cytomegalovirus exposure and HLA in healthy donors. The study, taken as a whole, reports: Most subjects' HLA-A and HLA-B alleles were reportedly predicted from TCR beta sequences.

PCR used 60 Vbeta primers and 13 Jbeta primers. The method was immunoSEQ multiplex PCR; TCRdb's version includes in-frame clones alone and lacks a portion of them. The sample records around 67,000 clones, 55% to 70% being singletons. This CDR3 is built from 14 residues. Germline V lookup: CDR1 MNHEY, CDR2 SMNVEV (reference sequence). Between the trimmed V and J ends, which lost 4 bases and 0 bases, there was a span of 7 bases. This clone occurred a few times. Its antigen remains unidentified. The J gene is TRBJ2-1, the V gene TRBV27; no definite D call. This sequence was found in a woman aged 45-60 years in good health and CMV-seronegative. The sample comprised PBMCs. Here the CDR3 reads CASSSFSSYNEQFF. The DNA for the CDR3 is TGTGCCAGCAGTTCATTTAGCTCCTACAATGAGCAGTTCTTC.